This TCR beta chain was profiled in a study of T cell repertoires in cytomegalovirus infection. Study-level information: Public signatures in TCR beta pointed to CMV infection and matching HLA type. Points from the study as a whole: HLA-C-restricted TCR beta clonotypes specific for CMV led the ex vivo response. Based on cumulative public TCR beta family frequency, carriers of CMV plus the relevant HLA were identified.

TCRdb re-called the reads with MiXCR, one entry per CDR3 protein. The sample includes approximately 97,000 distinct CDR3 sequences, about 15% of them seen just once. This CDR3 spans 14 amino acids. After removal of 3 bases from V and 6 bases from J, the junction contained 3 bases not matched to a gene. Looked up from germline, CDR1 is SGHTA and CDR2 is FQGNSA. In its sample, this clonotype was seen many times. The antigen remains undetermined. This receptor was obtained from a human donor in good health (CMV status not recorded). Some clones in this sample may be carry-over from other donors' samples. What was sequenced was PBMCs. V usage is TRBV7-2 and J usage is TRBJ2-4, with 9 bases aligning to TRBD2. CDR3 protein: CASSLRGGGNIQYF. DNA of the CDR3: TGTGCCAGCAGCTTGCGGGGGGGGGGAAACATTCAGTACTTC.